This T cell receptor beta chain was obtained from a study of breast tumors, draining lymph nodes, adjacent tissues. Study outcomes and limitations: Tumors had less TCR diversity than lymph nodes, more than nontumor tissue. Data only fit, rather than demonstrated, lymph node origin of most tumor T cells. Luminal-like breast cancer showed significantly higher tumor–nontumor repertoire similarity than basal-like.

Trimming at V came to 5 bases and at J to 7 bases, leaving 10 bases not matched to a gene. This CDR3 comprises 14 residues. Germline CDR1 and CDR2: SGHTA and FQGNSA. About this clonotype itself: The target antigen is unknown.

TCRdb analysed the multiplex PCR reads with MiXCR anew, one entry per CDR3 protein. The sample includes about 22,000 distinct CDR3 sequences, roughly 60% seen only once; the top ten take roughly 21%. Sequenced material: tumor-adjacent breast tissue. The chain uses TRBV7-2 and TRBJ2-7; 8 nucleotides line up with TRBD2. The receptor's source is a female donor with breast cancer. Some clones in this sample may be carry-over from other donors' samples. The CDR3 is CASSPVAGSEEQYF. CDR3 in DNA: TGTGCCAGCAGCCCAGTAGCGGGATCGGAAGAGCAGTACTTC.